The T cell receptor beta chain under discussion was sequenced for a study of CD8+CD57+ T cells in acquired aplastic anemia. Across the whole study: Sorted cells (CD4+ and CD8+) yielded DNA amounts that averaged roughly 3.5 ug.

Overall study results and limits: Overlapping CD8+ CDR3 repertoires of patients and controls contained under 35 shared sequences. CD8+ Simpson's diversity did not differ significantly between patients and controls.

The count of this clonotype is one. The antigen is not known. CD8+CD57+ cell expansion, shown by flow cytometry, had occurred in the patients selected for sequencing. No therapy had been given to the patients at the time of blood sampling. Genomic DNA provided the template from which TCR beta VDJ and CDR3 profiles were obtained. TCRdb independently ran MiXCR on the reads; one entry per CDR3 protein. The top ten clones hold approximately 40% of a sample with roughly 250,000 distinct CDR3 sequences, around 82% of them seen once. CDR1 SGHVS and CDR2 FNYEAQ come from the germline V gene. This CDR3 spans 13 amino acids.

The chain has TRBV7-6 and TRBJ2-3, with unresolved D. The J call may be incorrect, as the DNA end agrees better with TRBJ2-1. This receptor was identified in a human donor with aplastic anemia. Sequences were obtained from sorted CD4+, CD8+, or CD8+CD57+ T cells (not recorded which) from PBMCs. The CDR3 region is CASSEVRINEQFF. The CDR3 region has the DNA TGTGCCAGCAGCGAAGTTAGGATAAATGAGCAGTTCTTC.